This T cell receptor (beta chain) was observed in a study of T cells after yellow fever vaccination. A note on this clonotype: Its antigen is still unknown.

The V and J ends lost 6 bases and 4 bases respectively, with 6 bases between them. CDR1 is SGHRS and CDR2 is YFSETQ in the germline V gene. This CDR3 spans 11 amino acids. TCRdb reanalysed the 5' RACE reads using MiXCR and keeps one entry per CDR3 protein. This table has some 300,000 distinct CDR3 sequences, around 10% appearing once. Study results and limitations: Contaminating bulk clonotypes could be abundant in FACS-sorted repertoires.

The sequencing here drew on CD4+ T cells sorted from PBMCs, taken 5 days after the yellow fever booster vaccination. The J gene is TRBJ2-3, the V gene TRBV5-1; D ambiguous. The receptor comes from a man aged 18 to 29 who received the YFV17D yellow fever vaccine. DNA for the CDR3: TGCGCCAGCAAGGGCGCAGATACGCAGTATTTT. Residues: CASKGADTQYF. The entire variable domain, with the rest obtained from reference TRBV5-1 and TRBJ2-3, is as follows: KAGVTQTPRYLIKTRGQQVTLSCSPISGHRSVSWYQQTPGQGLQFLFEYFSETQRNKGNFPGRFSGRQFSNSRSEMNVSTLELGDSALYLCASKGADTQYFGPGTRLTVL.